This entry features one T cell receptor (beta chain) sequence. Libraries were prepared by immunoSEQ multiplex PCR; TCRdb keeps only in-frame clonotypes and omits some of them. The sample records about a million clones, approximately 76% being singletons. The sample belongs to a study of shared clonotypes between healthy human individuals. As for the study in general: CD4 naive cells filled three plates per donor, CD4 memory three, CD8 naive two and CD8 memory one.

CDR1 and CDR2 (germline): SGHDT, YYEEEE. The CDR3 loop spans 19 amino acids. Trimming at V came to 4 bases and at J to 7 bases, leaving 16 bases not matched to a gene. The genes are TRBV5-6 and TRBJ2-4; 14 bases are a match to TRBD2. This receptor was obtained from a young man in good health. Material for sequencing was memory CD4+ T cells sorted from blood. As to subset: CD45RA-negative fraction. The CDR3 loop reads CASSPRLAGGPSVRNIQYF. In nucleotides, the CDR3 is TGTGCCAGCAGCCCGCGACTAGCGGGAGGGCCCTCGGTTAGGAACATTCAGTACTTC.